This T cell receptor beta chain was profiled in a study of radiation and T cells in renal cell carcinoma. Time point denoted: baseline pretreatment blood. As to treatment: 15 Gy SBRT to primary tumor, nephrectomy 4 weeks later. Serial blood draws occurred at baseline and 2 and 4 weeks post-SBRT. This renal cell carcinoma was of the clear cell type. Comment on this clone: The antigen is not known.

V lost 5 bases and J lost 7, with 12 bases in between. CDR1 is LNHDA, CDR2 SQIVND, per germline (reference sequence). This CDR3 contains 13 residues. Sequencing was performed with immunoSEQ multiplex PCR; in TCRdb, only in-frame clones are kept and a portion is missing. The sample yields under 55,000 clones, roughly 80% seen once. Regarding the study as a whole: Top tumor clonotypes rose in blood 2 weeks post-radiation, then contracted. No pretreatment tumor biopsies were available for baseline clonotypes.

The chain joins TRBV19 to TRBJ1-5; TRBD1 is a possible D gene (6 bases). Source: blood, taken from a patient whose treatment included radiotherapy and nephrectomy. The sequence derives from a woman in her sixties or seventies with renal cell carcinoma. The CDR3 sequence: CASSGTGMQPQHF. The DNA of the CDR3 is TGTGCCAGTAGTGGTACAGGGATGCAGCCCCAGCATTTT.